These T cell receptor beta chains were read from a single sample in a study of glioma-infiltrating T cells. TCRdb re-called the multiplex PCR reads through MiXCR, storing one row per CDR3 protein. Of more than 350,000 distinct CDR3 sequences in the sample, about two fifths were seen once. The sequencing sample was made of glioma tissue, nonneoplastic brain tissue, or PBMCs (not recorded which). Receptors originate from a human donor with low-grade glioma or glioblastoma, undergoing nonglioma brain surgery, or in good health (not recorded which). Both conserved end residues are part of each CDR3. D genes are given only for firm matches. A row's size may be missing; if present it is once, few, many or a size class.

>16|TRBJ2-5|.|TRBV6-6|TRBD2
TGTGCCACGACTCCTTTGAGCGGGAGGGTAGTGGAGACCCAGTACTTT
CATTPLSGRVVETQYF
>14|TRBJ2-7|.|TRBV7-9|.
TGTGCCAGCACCCTCCCTGGGGCTCCTATGCAGCAGTACTTC
CASTLPGAPMQQYF
>16|TRBJ2-7|.|TRBV6-6|.
TGTGCCAGCAGTTACTCTTACACAGGGAACTCCTACGAGCAGTACTTC
CASSYSYTGNSYEQYF
>16|TRBJ1-6|.|TRBV20-1|TRBD1
TGCAGTGCTAGAGATCGGAGACAGGGAGATAATTCACCCCTCCACTTT
CSARDRRQGDNSPLHF
>14|TRBJ2-3|many|TRBV20-1|TRBD2
TGCAGTGCTGGGAGCGGGGGGAACACAGATACGCAGTATTTT
CSAGSGGNTDTQYF
>14|TRBJ2-7|.|TRBV28|TRBD1
TGTGCCGGCAGTCCCGGGACAGGGTACTACGAGCAGTACTTC
CAGSPGTGYYEQYF
>13|TRBJ2-1|.|TRBV12-3/TRBV12-4|.
TGTGCCATCAGAACCGACACGTACAATGAGCAGTTCTTC
CAIRTDTYNEQFF
>15|TRBJ2-1|few|TRBV20-1|TRBD2
TGCAGTGCGGAAGCGGGAGGGCCCAGATCCAATGAGCAGTTCTTC
CSAEAGGPRSNEQFF
>13|TRBJ1-2|few|TRBV4-2|TRBD1
TGTGCCAGCAGCCATGCTGACAGGGTGATAACCACCTTC
CASSHADRVITTF
>13|TRBJ2-3|many|TRBV7-2|.
TGTGCCAGCAGCCCACTTCGCACAGATACGCAGTATTTT
CASSPLRTDTQYF
>14|TRBJ1-1|.|TRBV5-1|.
TGCGCCAGCAGCGCCGGGCTCACAGACACTGAAGCTTTCTTT
CASSAGLTDTEAFF
>14|TRBJ2-3|.|TRBV27|.
TGTGCCAGCACGAAGCGGAGAAGCACAGATACGCAGTATTTT
CASTKRRSTDTQYF
>14|TRBJ2-7|many|TRBV15|TRBD1
TGTGCCACCAGCGACGGACAGGGTCCCTACGAGCAGTACTTC
CATSDGQGPYEQYF
>14|TRBJ1-5|few|TRBV19|.
TGTGCCAGTAGTGCGACAGGAGGTAATCAGCCCCAGCATTTT
CASSATGGNQPQHF
>16|TRBJ2-7|.|TRBV28|TRBD2
TGTGCCAGCAGTAGTCCCCCGGGACTAGCTTCAAACGAGAAGTACTTC
CASSSPPGLASNEKYF
>15|TRBJ2-1|.|TRBV7-2|TRBD2
TGTGCCAGCAGCTTGGAGCGGGACTCCTACAATGAGCAGTTCTTC
CASSLERDSYNEQFF
>15|TRBJ2-7|few|TRBV6-1|TRBD1
TGTGCCAGCAGCCGGACAGGGGGCATTTCCTACGAGCAGTACTTC
CASSRTGGISYEQYF
>14|TRBJ1-1|few|TRBV2|TRBD1
TGTGCCAGCAGCCTGACAGGGGCGAACACTGAAGCTCTCTTT
CASSLTGANTEALF
>13|TRBJ1-5|.|TRBV2|.
TGTGCCAGCAGTGAGTCAGGGGCTCAGCCCCAGCATTTT
CASSESGAQPQHF
>19|TRBJ1-2|.|TRBV20-1|.
TGCAGTGCTAGAGCCCTACCGGGGACCCTTCATTATACCCCATATGGCTACACCTTC
CSARALPGTLHYTPYGYTF
>14|TRBJ2-7|few|TRBV2|.
TGTGCCAGCAGTGAAGCTAGGAATCGATACGAGCAGTACTTC
CASSEARNRYEQYF
>11|TRBJ1-5|many|TRBV2|.
TGTGCCAGCAGTGACCCCCAGCCCCAGCATTTT
CASSDPQPQHF
>14|TRBJ2-3|many|TRBV7-2|.
TGTGCCAGCAGCCCGGGCCCAAGCACAGATACGCAGTATTTT
CASSPGPSTDTQYF
>13|TRBJ1-4|.|TRBV28|.
TGTGCCAGCAGTTTGGCCCGGGAGGGGCGATTGTTTTTT
CASSLAREGRLFF
>15|TRBJ2-7|.|TRBV20-1|TRBD2
TGCAGTGCTAGAGTGGTACTAGCGTACTCCTACGAGCAGTACTTC
CSARVVLAYSYEQYF
>12|TRBJ1-2|few|TRBV12-3/TRBV12-4|.
TGTGCCAGCAGGGGAGGGGAGCATGGCTACACCTTC
CASRGGEHGYTF
>17|TRBJ2-4|many|TRBV6-2/TRBV6-3|TRBD2
TGTGCCAGCAGTACCCTAGCGGGAGAGAGTGCCAAAAACATTCAGTACTTC
CASSTLAGESAKNIQYF
>15|TRBJ2-3|many|TRBV6-1|.
TGTGCCAGCAGTTTTTCAAGGGGACCCACAGATACGCAGTATTTT
CASSFSRGPTDTQYF
>14|TRBJ1-1|.|TRBV7-3|.
TGTGCCAGCAGTATCACGGGCGACTCCACTGAAGCTTTCTTT
CASSITGDSTEAFF
>16|TRBJ2-1|.|TRBV7-3|TRBD2
TGTGCCAGCAGCCCGGGACTAGCGGGGGTCGCGGATGAGCAGTTCTTC
CASSPGLAGVADEQFF
>12|TRBJ2-2|few|TRBV2|TRBD1
TGTGCCACTGGACAGGGCACCGGGGAGCTGTTTTTT
CATGQGTGELFF
>14|TRBJ1-2|.|TRBV5-4|TRBD1
TGTGCCAGCAGCCCCGGGACAGATTCCTATGGCTACACCTTC
CASSPGTDSYGYTF
>15|TRBJ2-2|.|TRBV20-1|.
TGCAGTGCTAGTGCAATAGCGGAGAACACCGGGGAGCTGTTTTTT
CSASAIAENTGELFF
>12|TRBJ2-1|.|TRBV19|.
TGTGCCAGTAGTCCGGAGCACAATGAGCAGTTCTTC
CASSPEHNEQFF
>14|TRBJ2-1|few|TRBV19|.
TGTGCCAGTAGTCGACAGGGGAGGGGGAATGAGCAGTTCTTC
CASSRQGRGNEQFF
>15|TRBJ2-1|.|TRBV29-1|.
TGCAGCGTTGAAGACCCGGACAGCTCCTACAATGAGCAGTTCTTC
CSVEDPDSSYNEQFF
>13|TRBJ2-3|many|TRBV27|.
TGTGCCAGCAGTCCCCATGCCTCAGATACGCAGTATTTT
CASSPHASDTQYF
>13|TRBJ2-3|once|TRBV20-1|.
TGCAGTGCTCTCGACAGGAGCACAGATACGCAGTATTTT
CSALDRSTDTQYF
>13|TRBJ1-1|once|TRBV20-1|TRBD1
TGCAGTGCGCGACAGGGAGTTGACACTGAAGGTTTCTTT
CSARQGVDTEGFF
>13|TRBJ2-6|once|TRBV3-1|.
TGTGCCAGCAGCCAAGAGATAGGCAGGGCTCTGACTTTC
CASSQEIGRALTF